This TCR beta chain comes out of a study of blood T cells in healthy people across ages. V was shortened by 8 bases and J by 15 bases, with 17 bases between the two germline ends. This CDR3 spans 11 amino acids. In germline, CDR1 is MNHNY, CDR2 SVGAGI (reference sequence). With a J-beta primer mix and a sample-barcoded 5' primer, a second PCR ran about 7 to 12 cycles. TCRdb reprocessed the 5' RACE reads with MiXCR, giving one entry per CDR3 protein. Of roughly 1,300,000 distinct CDR3 sequences listed, around 55% were seen once; the top ten hold about 6.7%. The sequencing sample was made of blood. This sequence was found in a man in his late teens or twenties in good health. This chain connects TRBV6-6 to TRBJ2-1, with no clear D. For the CDR3, the DNA is TGTGCCAGCTTCGTCGGGTCCTTCTGGTTCTTC. This sequence encodes CASFVGSFWFF.